The 19 T cell receptor beta chains listed next were all sequenced from one sample in a study of T cells after yellow fever vaccination. One entry per CDR3 protein results from TCRdb running MiXCR on the 5' RACE reads. The data hold 200,000 to 300,000 distinct CDR3 sequences, with roughly 6.3% observed a single time. Source: CD4+ T cells sorted from PBMCs, taken on the day of the yellow fever booster vaccination. These receptors originate from a man in his thirties or forties who received the YFV17D yellow fever vaccine.

The chain is built from TRBV20-1 and TRBJ2-7, with 7 bases that match TRBD1. Germline loops: CDR1 DFQATT, CDR2 SNEGSKA (reference sequence). There are 14 residues in the CDR3. Trimming removed 3 bases from V and 7 bases from J; junction bases left unmatched: 12. The CDR3 sequence is CSASAQGNSGEQYF. The CDR3 DNA follows: TGCAGTGCTAGTGCACAGGGGAATTCGGGTGAGCAGTACTTC.

This clonotype was recorded at least ten times. The chain recombines TRBV6-2 or TRBV6-3 with TRBJ2-7; 8 nucleotides agree with TRBD2. J lost 3 bases, V lost 6 bases, and 10 bases had no gene match. Germline CDR1 is MNHEY and CDR2 is SVGEGT. The CDR3 covers 15 residues. The CDR3, as DNA: TGTGCCAGCAGAACACCGGGACTAGGTGTCTACGAGCAGTACTTC. It specifies CASRTPGLGVYEQYF.

This clonotype was detected a few times. The chain uses TRBV20-1 and TRBJ2-3; 12 bases align to TRBD2. V was pared by 6 bases and J by 5 bases, with 18 bases of the junction left unmatched. The CDR3 contains 18 residues. The germline gives CDR1 DFQATT, CDR2 SNEGSKA (reference sequence). The CDR3 here is CSARPNRGLAGSVDTQYF. The CDR3 nucleotides read TGCAGTGCCCGCCCAAACAGAGGACTAGCGGGGTCGGTAGATACGCAGTATTTT.

CDR3 coding DNA: TGTGCCAGCAGCGCCGACCCGAGGGGGGCAGAGACCCAGTACTTC. Amino acid sequence: CASSADPRGAETQYF. The chain recombines TRBV9 with TRBJ2-5; D might be TRBD1 or TRBD2, each matching 6 bases. CDR1 and CDR2 from the germline V gene are SGDLS and YYNGEE. The CDR3 covers 15 residues. With 3 bases removed from V and 4 bases from J, the gap between germline ends came to 16 bases.

In this sample, this clonotype turned up many times. This chain uses TRBV6-2 or TRBV6-3 with TRBJ2-2; D is unclear. Trimming stripped 0 bases from V and 6 bases from J, with 11 bases between. The CDR3 has 15 residues. Germline values: CDR1 MNHEY, CDR2 SVGEGT. CDR3 amino acids: CASSYSSVVPGELFF. The DNA for the CDR3 is TGTGCCAGCAGTTACTCGTCAGTGGTCCCCGGGGAGCTGTTTTTT.

Many counts were recorded for this clonotype. This chain links TRBV28 with TRBJ1-1, with 8 bases fitting TRBD1. After removal of 3 bases from V and 3 bases from J, the junction contained 3 bases not matched to a gene. Germline lookup yields CDR1 MDHEN and CDR2 SYDVKM. The CDR3 covers 14 residues. DNA of the CDR3: TGTGCCAGCAGTTTCCTCAGGGGGCACACTGAAGCTTTCTTT. Translation gives CASSFLRGHTEAFF.

This clonotype has ten or more counts. The gene calls are TRBV20-1 and TRBJ2-7; 7 bases are shared with TRBD2. This CDR3 is 14 amino acids long. From germline, CDR1 is DFQATT and CDR2 SNEGSKA (reference sequence). Trimming cost V 3 bases and J 0 bases; bases outside gene matches: 5. The CDR3 nucleotides read TGCAGTGCTAGCAGCGGGGCGGTCTCCTACGAGCAGTACTTC. Translation: CSASSGAVSYEQYF.

For the CDR3, the DNA is TGTGCCAGCAGCCAAGACCAGCCGTTGGGCGGGAGGGTCGCCTACGAGCAGTACTTC. Protein sequence: CASSQDQPLGGRVAYEQYF. The rearrangement joins TRBV6-2 or TRBV6-3 to TRBJ2-7; the match to TRBD2 covers 9 bases. This CDR3 spans 19 amino acids. V gave up 6 bases and J gave up 2 bases; unmatched junction bases: 20. Germline lookup yields CDR1 MNHEY and CDR2 SVGEGT.

The rearrangement links TRBV10-1 to TRBJ2-2; D not resolved. The CDR3 is made up of 14 amino acids. Germline lookup yields CDR1 WNHNN and CDR2 SYGVQD (reference sequence). V was cut by 0 bases and J by 4 bases, with 6 bases left in between. The CDR3 region is CASSESGSTGELFF. The CDR3 DNA sequence: TGCGCCAGCAGTGAGTCCGGGTCCACCGGGGAGCTGTTTTTT.

This clonotype has at least ten counts. The chain has TRBV25-1 and TRBJ2-7; D tentatively fits TRBD1 or TRBD2 (5 bases each). With 4 bases removed from V and 6 bases from J, the gap between germline ends came to 19 bases. This CDR3 has 15 residues. Germline CDR1 MGHDK, CDR2 SYGVNS. The CDR3 bases are TGTGCCAGCAGTGCCGCCGGGACCAACATCGGCGAGCAGTACTTC. This sequence encodes CASSAAGTNIGEQYF.

This clonotype was seen at least ten times. This sequence joins TRBV15 and TRBJ2-5, with D unclear. V gave up 4 bases and J gave up 5 bases, with 14 bases separating them. CDR1 is LNHNV, CDR2 YYDKDF, per germline (reference sequence). This CDR3 is built from 14 residues. The CDR3 DNA reads as TGTGCCACCAGCAACCAGGACGGTGGGGAGACCCAGTACTTC. Its protein product is CATSNQDGGETQYF.

V usage is TRBV3-1 and J usage is TRBJ2-1; 14 bases are a match to TRBD2. V shed 1 base and J 10 bases; nucleotides not matched to a gene: 3. This CDR3 is built from 15 residues. Germline assignment: CDR1 LGHDT and CDR2 YNNKEL (reference sequence). CDR3 in amino acids: CASSQGLAGGGEQFF. CDR3 bases: TGTGCCAGCAGCCAAGGACTAGCGGGAGGGGGAGAGCAGTTCTTC.

In this sample, this clonotype turned up many times. The chain combines TRBV28 with TRBJ1-6; 9 bases fit TRBD1. CDR1 MDHEN and CDR2 SYDVKM come from the germline V gene. This CDR3 region has 16 residues. V was clipped by 7 bases and J by 7 bases; unmatched bases: 11. The CDR3 spells CASKSGGTGKNSPLHF. In DNA form, the CDR3 reads TGTGCCAGCAAATCGGGAGGGACAGGGAAGAATTCACCCCTCCACTTT.

This clonotype was seen repeatedly, ten times or more. This chain joins TRBV20-1 and TRBJ1-6, with D possibly TRBD1 on 5 matching bases. V lost 3 bases, J lost 7 bases, and 19 bases lay in between. The CDR3 totals 16 residues. Germline assignment: CDR1 DFQATT and CDR2 SNEGSKA (reference sequence). CDR3 residues: CSARPSGGAQNSPLHF. The CDR3 region has the DNA TGCAGTGCTAGGCCCTCAGGAGGGGCGCAAAATTCACCCCTCCACTTT.

The chain carries TRBV20-1 and TRBJ1-6; TRBD1 is a possible D gene (6 bases). CDR3 size: 19 residues. Trimming took 0 bases from V and 7 from J, leaving 25 bases between them. Looked up from germline, CDR1 is DFQATT and CDR2 is SNEGSKA (reference sequence). The CDR3 region has the DNA TGCAGTGCTAGAGATGGGACATCGGGCCGTCAGAGCATCAATTCACCCCTCCACTTT. Translated, it gives CSARDGTSGRQSINSPLHF.

This clonotype has at least ten counts. The genes are TRBV7-2 and TRBJ2-4, with TRBD2 identical over 9 bases. Trimming at V came to 1 base and at J to 12 bases, leaving 1 base not matched to a gene. The germline CDR1 and CDR2 sequences are SGHTA and FQGNSA. The CDR3 is 12 residues long. The CDR3 reads CASSLERGAQYF. CDR3 nucleotides: TGTGCCAGCAGCTTAGAGCGGGGGGCTCAGTACTTC.

The J gene is TRBJ1-4, the V gene TRBV9, with no clear D. The length of the CDR3 is 12 residues. CDR1 SGDLS and CDR2 YYNGEE come from the germline V gene. Trimming pared 0 bases from V and 8 bases from J, leaving 5 bases between. The CDR3 coding sequence is TGTGCCAGCAGCGTAGTGGGCGAAAAACTGTTTTTT. Translation gives CASSVVGEKLFF.

The chain uses TRBV7-2 and TRBJ1-6; a possible D gene is TRBD1 (6 bases). V was shortened by 5 bases and J by 3 bases, with 14 bases between the two germline ends. CDR3 length: 16 amino acids. Germline CDR1 and CDR2: SGHTA and FQGNSA. This CDR3 is CASSNNRANYNSPLHF. Written as DNA, the CDR3 is TGTGCCAGCAGCAACAACAGGGCGAACTATAATTCACCCCTCCACTTT.

This clonotype was seen repeatedly, ten times or more. The chain combines TRBV7-2 with TRBJ2-7; the D gene is possibly TRBD1 (6 bases). CDR3 size: 15 residues. Trimming stripped 2 bases from V and 5 bases from J, with 16 bases between. CDR1 and CDR2 (germline): SGHTA, FQGNSA. The CDR3 spells CASSLLGRQDDEQYF. The CDR3 DNA reads TGTGCCAGCAGCTTATTGGGGCGACAGGACGACGAGCAGTACTTC.